This T cell receptor (beta chain) was documented in a study of cytomegalovirus exposure and HLA in healthy donors. To note about this clone: Its antigen is as yet unknown.

Study-level findings and limits: Among TCR sequences, most were rare, though some public TCRs appeared in many donors. Serostatus for CMV was the only available immune exposure information.

With 60 Vbeta and 13 Jbeta primers, the PCR was carried out. Libraries were prepared by immunoSEQ multiplex PCR; TCRdb keeps only in-frame clonotypes and omits some of them. The data hold 100,000 to 150,000 clones, with 78% observed a single time. The TCR sequence derives from a man aged 25 to 40 in good health and CMV-seropositive. Sequenced: PBMCs.

The CDR3 here is CASSGWTGVRVTGELFF. CDR3 bases: TGTGCCAGTAGTGGTTGGACAGGGGTGCGCGTTACCGGGGAGCTGTTTTTT. The V call is TRBV19, the J call TRBJ2-2; 9 nucleotides agree with TRBD1. V shed 5 bases and J 5 bases; nucleotides not matched to a gene: 12. The CDR3 consists of 17 residues. Germline CDR1 LNHDA, CDR2 SQIVND (reference sequence).